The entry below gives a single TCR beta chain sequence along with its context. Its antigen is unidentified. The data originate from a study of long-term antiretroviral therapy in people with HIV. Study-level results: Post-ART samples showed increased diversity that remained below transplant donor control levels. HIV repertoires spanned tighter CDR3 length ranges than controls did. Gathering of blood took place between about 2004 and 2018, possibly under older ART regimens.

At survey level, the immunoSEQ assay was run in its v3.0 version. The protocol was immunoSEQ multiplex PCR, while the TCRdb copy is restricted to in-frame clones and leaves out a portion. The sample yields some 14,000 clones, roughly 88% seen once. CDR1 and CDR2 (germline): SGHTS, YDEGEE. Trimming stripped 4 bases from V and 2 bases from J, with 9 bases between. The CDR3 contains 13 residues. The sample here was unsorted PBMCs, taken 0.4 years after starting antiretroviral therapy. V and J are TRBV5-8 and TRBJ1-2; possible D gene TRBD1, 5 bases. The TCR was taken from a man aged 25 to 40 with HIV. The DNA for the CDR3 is TGTGCCAGCAGCGGCAGGGTCAACTATGGCTACACCTTC. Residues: CASSGRVNYGYTF.